This record covers a single T cell receptor (beta chain). This clonotype was detected ten times or more. There is no known antigen for this receptor. Qualities for individual bases were not recorded, and no much larger clone is one base off. V is pruned by 0 bases and J by 4 bases, leaving 5 bases of the junction without a gene match. CDR1 and CDR2, looked up from the germline V gene, are LGHNA and YSLEER. Taken from cysteine to phenylalanine, the CDR3 has 16 residues. Of the read, only the CDR3 DNA is kept; its 48 bases are in frame from base 1. This entry is derived from a study of blood T cells in healthy people across ages (dated by TCRdb to between 2015 and 2016). At the level of the whole study: In model experiments, roughly one uniquely barcoded TCR beta cDNA molecule per two T cells was captured by template switching. Using deep sequencing normalized with unique cDNA molecular identifiers, the study measured how TCR beta repertoire diversity changes with age. Donors were grouped into four age groups: young (average 16 years), middle-aged (39), aged (roughly 62) and long-lived (less than 85). To avoid experimental bias, donors of different ages were distributed randomly across sequencing lanes. The study analyzed two additional independent replicas of 1 million unique cDNA reads from the same blood draw for two donors, one aged 18 to 29 and one aged 80 or older. Overall results and qualifications from the work: Compared with the aged group, the long-lived group had more naive CD4+ T cells, fewer expanded clones and increased TCR diversity, a pattern suggesting age selection. Bulk unsorted PBMC profiling prevented conclusive comparison of naive and antigen-experienced compartments. Total diversity estimates from one million sequenced T cells were considered lower bounds and underestimates. As age increased, observed TCR beta diversity per million T cells dropped in a roughly linear way, and a significant reduction was already evident by age 40. Observed TCR beta diversity correlated strongly with the percentage of naive T cells measured by flow cytometry. The CMV infection status of donors was not known, potentially confounding age-related changes in expanded clonotypes.

The library came from 5' RACE. Sequencing was performed on an Illumina HiSeq 2500. A second PCR of about 6 to 11 cycles was run with a J-beta primer mix and a sample-barcoded 5' primer. A template-switch 5' adaptor carrying 12 random nucleotides introduced a unique molecular identifier onto each TCR beta cDNA molecule. At least 2.5 million CDR3-containing paired-end reads were obtained from each sample. All of the RNA was converted into first-strand cDNA using the Mint cDNA synthesis kit, with a TRBC-specific oligonucleotide serving as the primer. After uracil-DNA glycosylase treatment, a first 18-cycle PCR used universal primers M1SS and BC2_uni_R on all cDNA. As for how the authors treated the data: Each sample was normalized by randomly selecting 1 million high-quality reads, each carrying a distinct molecular identifier. Instead of being binned into consensus sequences, reads that shared molecular identifiers were thrown out. MiTCR, set to a Q25 quality threshold and the strictest error-elimination algorithm, was used for CDR3 identification, clonotype clustering and error correction. Lower-bound total TCR beta diversity was estimated with a nonparametric unseen species model using Euler transformation. In TCRdb, the public reads were trimmed at Q25 with fastp and aligned with MiXCR, with productive beta chains retained. Identical CDR3 proteins give one entry, which carries the most common genes and DNA. The V and J calls here are based on TCRdb, not the publication. This sample comprises over 1,200,000 distinct CDR3 sequences, approximately 59% of them detected only once. The ten most abundant clones make up 5% to 7% of the sample.

The donors were roughly 39 Caucasian individuals from Russia, aged roughly 6 to 90 years, who were systemically healthy. Roughly 9.5 milliliters of peripheral blood were drawn from each donor into EDTA-treated Vacutainer tubes. PBMCs were isolated by Ficoll-Paque density-gradient centrifugation, with at least 7 million obtained per sample. Trizol reagent was used to extract total RNA from PBMCs, with at least 5.5 micrograms per sample. For every donor, flow cytometry on a PBMC aliquot measured the percentage of naive CD45RAhigh/CD27high T cells. Recombination connected TRBV4-3 to TRBJ2-5, with 10 bases in between that match TRBD2. The origin of this receptor is a man in his late teens or twenties in good health. Sequencing used blood. The DNA sequence is as follows: TGCGCCAGCAGCCAAGACGGGGTAGCGGGGGGAGAGACCCAGTACTTC. Its protein product is CASSQDGVAGGETQYF.